This is a list of T cell receptor beta chains from one sample in a study of monozygotic twins with inflammatory bowel disease. From the 5' RACE reads, TCRdb lists one entry per CDR3 protein and no DNA. This repertoire comprises some 450,000 distinct CDR3 sequences; its ten largest clones make up about 2.4%. Sequencing used blood. The source is a human donor with ulcerative colitis or Crohn's disease, or a healthy co-twin of an affected twin (not recorded which). The CDR3 runs from the conserved cysteine through the conserved F or W.

J: TRBJ1-2
V: TRBV14
CDR3: CASSGGPLSGAYGYTF

J: TRBJ1-4
V: TRBV6-5
CDR3: CASSYLGQGGEKLFF

J: TRBJ1-2
V: TRBV4-2
CDR3: CASSPPEGWEGYTF

J: TRBJ1-4
V: TRBV5-1
CDR3: CATSAGGRTNEKLFF

J: TRBJ2-4
V: TRBV6-1
CDR3: CASSDGMVGAKNIQYF

J: TRBJ2-1
V: TRBV6-5
CDR3: CASSYSITGNEQFF

J: TRBJ2-7
V: TRBV5-1
CDR3: CASSFDGQSYEQYF

J: TRBJ1-4
V: TRBV7-2
CDR3: CASSSGRGGNEKLFF

J: TRBJ2-4
V: TRBV7-9
CDR3: CASSEQGGNIQYF

J: TRBJ2-7
V: TRBV7-2
CDR3: CASSPRTGTYEQYF

J: TRBJ1-1
V: TRBV19
CDR3: CASKYHTEAFF

J: TRBJ2-7
V: TRBV10-3
CDR3: CAISYLSSRGSYEQYF

J: TRBJ2-5
V: TRBV7-2
CDR3: CASSLGRTGIQETQYF

J: TRBJ2-1
V: TRBV18
CDR3: CASSPLERGVVYNEQFF

J: TRBJ1-1
V: TRBV7-2
CDR3: CASSNQDTEAFF

J: TRBJ1-2
V: TRBV12-5
CDR3: CASGLSGAYGYTF

J: TRBJ2-5
V: TRBV3-1
CDR3: CASSRPLEEEDQYF

J: TRBJ2-7
V: TRBV27
CDR3: CASSLSLAEGEQYF

J: TRBJ2-7
V: TRBV18
CDR3: CASSPQASSYEQYF

J: TRBJ2-1
V: TRBV5-1
CDR3: CASSLVAGVVDNEQFF

J: TRBJ1-6
V: TRBV7-9
CDR3: CASSLDTGRISPLHF

J: TRBJ1-1
V: TRBV11-2
CDR3: CASSLILGTEAFF

J: TRBJ2-1
V: TRBV20-1
CDR3: CSATVRGTGNEQFF

J: TRBJ2-3
V: TRBV3-1
CDR3: CASSRLAGTDTQYF

J: TRBJ1-2
V: TRBV29-1
CDR3: CSVGPRDGYTF

J: TRBJ2-1
V: TRBV7-3
CDR3: CASSFGSSAYNEQFF

J: TRBJ2-7
V: TRBV29-1
CDR3: CSAYTGIEQYF

J: TRBJ2-3
V: TRBV7-2
CDR3: CASSSRVGAPPDTQYF

J: TRBJ1-1
V: TRBV6-5
CDR3: CASSYSPGQGIMNTEAFF

J: TRBJ2-6
V: TRBV6-1
CDR3: CASNGQGSSGANVLTF

J: TRBJ2-3
V: TRBV12-3/TRBV12-4
CDR3: CASSLGTGATDTQYF

J: TRBJ2-1
V: TRBV27
CDR3: CASSNGGAYNEQFF

J: TRBJ2-1
V: TRBV5-1
CDR3: CASKETGGSNNEQFF

J: TRBJ2-1
V: TRBV5-1
CDR3: CASSGLAGVSGEQFF

J: TRBJ2-1
V: TRBV4-1
CDR3: CASSLEDRGSYNEQFF

J: TRBJ2-2
V: TRBV4-2
CDR3: CGTSGGLNTGELFF

J: TRBJ1-1
V: TRBV5-1
CDR3: CASSWEEGKAFF

J: TRBJ2-1
V: TRBV7-9
CDR3: CASSLSLAELNEQFF

J: TRBJ2-3
V: TRBV6-5
CDR3: CASSSPQYTQYF

J: TRBJ1-1
V: TRBV4-3
CDR3: CASSQGATENTEAFF

J: TRBJ1-3
V: TRBV5-6
CDR3: CASSSVTAGNTIYF